This T cell receptor beta chain was found in a study of blood T cell repertoires in COVID-19. At the level of the study: The United States, Italy and Spain provided the acute and convalescent COVID-19 samples. In each case, the material was cDNA or gDNA derived from T cells, B-cell-depleted T cells, or PBMCs.

TCRdb's table, derived via immunoSEQ multiplex PCR, lists solely in-frame clones and lacks some. The table records roughly 100,000 clones, approximately 88% of them present only once. This CDR3 contains 15 residues. From germline, CDR1 is SEHNR and CDR2 FQNEAQ (reference sequence). V lost 4 bases, J lost 8 bases, and 10 bases stayed unmatched. What was sequenced was peripheral blood. The sequence came from a human donor in a cohort sampled during active COVID-19. The chain has TRBV7-9 and TRBJ2-1, with 8 nucleotides matching TRBD2. The CDR3: CASSWFPGTRDEQFF. The CDR3 DNA reads as TGTGCCAGCAGCTGGTTTCCGGGGACTAGGGATGAGCAGTTCTTC.